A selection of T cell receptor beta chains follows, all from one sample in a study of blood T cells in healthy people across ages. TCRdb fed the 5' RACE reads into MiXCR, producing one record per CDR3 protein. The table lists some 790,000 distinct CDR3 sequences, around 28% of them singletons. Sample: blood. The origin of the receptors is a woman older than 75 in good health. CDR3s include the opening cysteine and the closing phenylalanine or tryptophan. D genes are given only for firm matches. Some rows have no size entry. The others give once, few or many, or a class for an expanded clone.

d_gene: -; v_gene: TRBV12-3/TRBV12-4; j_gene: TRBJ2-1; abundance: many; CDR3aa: CASSLPSPPKQFF; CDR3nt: TGTGCCAGCAGTTTACCTAGCCCGCCAAAGCAGTTCTTC
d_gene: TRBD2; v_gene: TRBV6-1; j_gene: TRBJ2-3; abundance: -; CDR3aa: CASSFSGGTGGPADTQYF; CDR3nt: TGTGCCAGCTCATTCTCGGGAGGCACGGGGGGGCCCGCAGATACGCAGTATTTT
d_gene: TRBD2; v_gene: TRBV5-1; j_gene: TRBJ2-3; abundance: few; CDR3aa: CASSLGRGADTDTQYF; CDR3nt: TGCGCCAGCAGCCTGGGGCGGGGGGCTGACACAGATACGCAGTATTTT
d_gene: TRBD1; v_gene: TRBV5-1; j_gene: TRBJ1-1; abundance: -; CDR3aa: CASSLGADRISTEAFF; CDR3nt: TGCGCCAGCAGCTTGGGAGCGGACAGGATATCCACTGAAGCTTTCTTT
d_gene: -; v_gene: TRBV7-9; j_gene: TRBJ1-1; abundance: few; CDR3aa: CASTPDGRNTEAFF; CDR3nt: TGTGCCAGCACCCCCGATGGCAGGAACACTGAAGCTTTCTTT
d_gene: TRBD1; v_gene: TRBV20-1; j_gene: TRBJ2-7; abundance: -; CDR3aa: CGARDPRTGAYNEQYF; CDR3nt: TGCGGTGCTAGAGATCCCAGGACAGGGGCCTACAATGAGCAGTACTTC
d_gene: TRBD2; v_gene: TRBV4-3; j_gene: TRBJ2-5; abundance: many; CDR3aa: CASSQRPSGETQYF; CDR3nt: TGCGCCAGCAGCCAACGGCCTAGCGGAGAGACCCAGTACTTC
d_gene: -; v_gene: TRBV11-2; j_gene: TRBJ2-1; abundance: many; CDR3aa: CASFRGTGNEQFF; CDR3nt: TGTGCCAGCTTCCGAGGGACGGGCAATGAGCAGTTCTTC
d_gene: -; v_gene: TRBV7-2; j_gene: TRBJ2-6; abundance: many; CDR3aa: CASSPPPGANVLTF; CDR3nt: TGTGCCAGCAGTCCCCCCCCGGGGGCCAACGTCCTGACTTTC
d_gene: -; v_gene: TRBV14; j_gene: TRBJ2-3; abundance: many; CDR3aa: CASSFWRDADTQYF; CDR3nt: TGTGCCAGCAGCTTCTGGCGAGACGCAGATACGCAGTATTTT